Listed here are 24 T cell receptor beta chains from one sample, sequenced in a study of OX40 agonist ivuxolimab in advanced cancers. The protocol was immunoSEQ multiplex PCR, while the TCRdb copy is restricted to in-frame clones and leaves out a portion. The table records about 34,000 clones, around 90% of them present only once. The sequencing here drew on CD4+ or CD8+ T cells sorted from blood, taken in a trial of the OX40 agonist ivuxolimab. These receptors all come from an adult with an advanced solid tumor such as melanoma, head and neck, liver or kidney cancer.

The chain has TRBV2 and TRBJ1-1; the D is unclear. This CDR3 has 13 amino acids. Per germline, CDR1 SNHLY and CDR2 FYNNEI. Trimming stripped 1 base from V and 3 bases from J, with 6 bases between. In DNA form, the CDR3 reads TGTGCCAGCAGTGAAGACAGAGACACTGAAGCTTTCTTT. Its translation is CASSEDRDTEAFF.

This sequence joins TRBV5-3 and TRBJ1-1, with TRBD1 as a possible D gene (5 bases). TRBV5-3 is an open reading frame, and its role is uncertain. V lost 9 bases to trimming and J lost 3 bases, with 15 bases between them. This CDR3 contains 13 residues. In DNA, the CDR3 is TGTGCCACGAAGGTAGGAGGGGACACTGAAGCTTTCTTT. This codes for CATKVGGDTEAFF.

This sequence joins TRBV29-1 and TRBJ2-2; D is perhaps TRBD1 (7 bases). The CDR3 spans 15 residues. CDR1 is SQVTM and CDR2 is ANQGSEA in the germline V gene. V was cut by 6 bases and J by 3 bases, with 17 bases left in between. CDR3 loop: CSVPAGQSYTGELFF. The CDR3 DNA is TGCAGCGTGCCCGCGGGACAGTCGTACACCGGGGAGCTGTTTTTT.

The chain joins TRBV18 to TRBJ1-4, with 8 bases lining up with TRBD1. The CDR3 sequence is 13 residues long. The ends lost 3 bases at V and 8 bases at J; junction bases unmatched: 2. Germline values: CDR1 KGHSH, CDR2 LQKENI. The CDR3 DNA follows: TGTGCCAGCTCACCCGGACAGGGCGAAAAACTGTTTTTT. Its protein is CASSPGQGEKLFF.

The rearrangement joins TRBV2 to TRBJ2-6, with D hard to call. The germline V and J ends were trimmed by 1 base and 2 bases, with 6 bases remaining between them. Germline V CDR1 and CDR2: SNHLY, FYNNEI. There are 15 residues in the CDR3. As DNA, the CDR3 is TGTGCCAGCAGTGAAGTTAGGGCTGGGGCCAACGTCCTGACTTTC. The encoded protein is CASSEVRAGANVLTF.

The chain is built from TRBV28 and TRBJ1-2; TRBD1 matches at 8 bases. Germline loops: CDR1 MDHEN, CDR2 SYDVKM. This CDR3 is 15 amino acids long. The trim removed 6 bases at V and 6 bases at J, leaving 12 bases unmatched. The CDR3 DNA reads TGTGCCAGCAGACCAACTTCGGACAGGGCGGATGGCTACACCTTC. It specifies CASRPTSDRADGYTF.

This chain uses TRBV6-5 with TRBJ2-7; TRBD1 agrees at 9 bases. The V and J ends lost 2 bases and 2 bases, in that order; junction bases with no gene match: 4. The CDR3 length is 15 residues. CDR1 and CDR2 from the germline V gene are MNHEY and SVGAGI. The CDR3 is CASSYVGDRAYEQYF. The CDR3 nucleotides are TGTGCCAGCAGTTACGTAGGGGACAGGGCCTACGAGCAGTACTTC.

This chain links TRBV6-1 with TRBJ1-5; 11 bases fit TRBD1. The CDR3 has 16 residues. From germline, CDR1 is MNHNS and CDR2 SASEGT. V trimming: 4 bases; J trimming: 4 bases; junction bases outside the gene matches: 6. CDR3 amino acids: CASSGPDRGPNQPQHF. The DNA of the CDR3 is TGTGCCAGCAGTGGACCGGACAGGGGGCCGAATCAGCCCCAGCATTTT.

The chain recombines TRBV5-1 with TRBJ1-2; 8 nucleotides align to TRBD1. CDR1 SGHRS and CDR2 YFSETQ come from the germline V gene. Trimming removed 0 bases from V and 4 bases from J; junction bases left unmatched: 5. There are 15 residues in the CDR3. The CDR3 nucleotides are TGCGCCAGCAGCTTGGGACAGGGGAGCGGCTATGGCTACACCTTC. Protein: CASSLGQGSGYGYTF.

The chain joins TRBV5-5 to TRBJ1-2; D may be TRBD1 (5 bases). The CDR3 runs to 12 residues. V was clipped by 0 bases and J by 6 bases, with 6 bases between them. Per germline, CDR1 SGHKS and CDR2 YYEKEE (reference sequence). The CDR3 reads CASSLGGDGYTF. The CDR3 coding sequence is TGTGCCAGCAGCTTGGGGGGCGATGGCTACACCTTC.

V and J are TRBV18 and TRBJ2-1; D is perhaps TRBD1 or TRBD2 (5 bases each). V dropped 1 base and J dropped 6 bases, with 13 bases sitting between them. Germline CDR1 and CDR2: KGHSH and LQKENI. CDR3 size: 15 residues. CDR3 in DNA: TGTGCCAGCTCACCACGGGACCCGCAAGGCAATGAGCAGTTCTTC. Translated, it gives CASSPRDPQGNEQFF.

The rearrangement joins TRBV30 to TRBJ2-2; D assignment may be TRBD1 or TRBD2 (5 bases each). CDR3 size: 13 residues. CDR1 and CDR2 from the germline V gene are GTSNPN and SVGIG (reference sequence). Trimming removed 0 bases from V and 6 bases from J, with 8 bases in between. CDR3 coding DNA: TGTGCCTGGAGTGTACTAGGGGCCGGGGAGCTGTTTTTT. This gives the protein CAWSVLGAGELFF.

The table lists this clone with a count of one. The rearrangement joins TRBV7-9 to TRBJ2-2, with D maybe TRBD1 (6 bases). Trimming left V 5 bases short and J 0 bases short, with 10 bases between. The CDR3 contains 15 residues. Germline V gene lookup returns CDR1 SEHNR and CDR2 FQNEAQ (reference sequence). The CDR3 region has the DNA TGTGCCAGCAGCCGACAGGCGCCGAACACCGGGGAGCTGTTTTTT. It specifies CASSRQAPNTGELFF.

The table lists this clone with a few counts. The CDR3 region has the DNA TGTGCCAGCAGTCGGGGGCCCCTGACGGATTCCTACGAGCAGTACTTC. Translation gives CASSRGPLTDSYEQYF. The chain employs TRBV28 and TRBJ2-7, with D perhaps assigned TRBD1 or TRBD2 (6 bases each). Trimming shortened V by 5 bases and J by 1 base, and 18 bases separated the two germline ends. Looked up from germline, CDR1 is MDHEN and CDR2 is SYDVKM. The CDR3 consists of 16 residues. The variable domain in full, completed from reference TRBV28 and TRBJ2-7, reads DVKVTQSSRYLVKRTGEKVFLECVQDMDHENMFWYRQDPGLGLRLIYFSYDVKMKEKGDIPEGYSVSREKKERFSLILESASTNQTSMYLCASSRGPLTDSYEQYFGPGTRLTVT.

The V and J genes are TRBV6-5 and TRBJ1-1, with D possibly being TRBD1 (5 bases). CDR1 and CDR2 from the germline V gene are MNHEY and SVGAGI. The CDR3 totals 13 residues. V was cut by 2 bases and J by 4 bases, with 8 bases left in between. CDR3 DNA sequence: TGTGCCAGCAGTTACGGGGCCGGCACTGAAGCTTTCTTT. This translates into CASSYGAGTEAFF.

The chain combines TRBV27 with TRBJ1-5; no definite D call. Trimming removed 3 bases from V and 0 bases from J, with 9 bases in between. Germline CDR1 is MNHEY and CDR2 is SMNVEV (reference sequence). The length of the CDR3 is 15 residues. The chain's CDR3 is CASSFGPNSNQPQHF. The CDR3 nucleotides are TGTGCCAGCAGTTTCGGTCCGAATAGCAATCAGCCCCAGCATTTT.

The chain joins TRBV2 to TRBJ1-2; D is undetermined. V lost 4 bases, J lost 8 bases, and 14 bases lay in between. Germline loops: CDR1 SNHLY, CDR2 FYNNEI. CDR3 length equals 13 residues. The CDR3 loop reads CASSVSGIEGYTF. The CDR3 DNA is TGTGCCAGCAGTGTATCCGGGATTGAGGGCTACACCTTC.

The chain links TRBV11-2 to TRBJ2-7; the match to TRBD2 covers 8 bases. CDR3 size: 15 residues. J gave up 5 bases and V 6 bases, and 12 bases lay outside the gene matches. Germline V lookup: CDR1 SGHAT, CDR2 FQNNGV. For the CDR3, the DNA is TGTGCCAGCAGTCCTCGGGGGGGCCTTAGGAACGAGCAGTACTTC. Translated: CASSPRGGLRNEQYF.

This clone came up once. V gene TRBV15 combines with J gene TRBJ1-5, with no clear D. This CDR3 is 14 amino acids long. V was cut by 6 bases and J by 2 bases, with 11 bases left in between. The V gene's germline CDR1 is LNHNV and CDR2 YYDKDF (reference sequence). The CDR3 protein is CATSWAVGNQPQHF. The CDR3 DNA reads as TGTGCCACCAGTTGGGCAGTCGGCAATCAGCCCCAGCATTTT. The full variable domain, its missing parts supplied by reference TRBV15 and TRBJ1-5, is DAMVIQNPRYQVTQFGKPVTLSCSQTLNHNVMYWYQQKSSQAPKLLFHYYDKDFNNEADTPDNFQSRRPNTSFCFLDIRSPGLGDTAMYLCATSWAVGNQPQHFGDGTRLSIL.

The chain employs TRBV15 and TRBJ1-4, with D uncertain. Germline V gene sequence: CDR1 LNHNV, CDR2 YYDKDF (reference sequence). This CDR3 region has 16 residues. The germline V and J ends were trimmed by 0 bases and 0 bases, with 8 bases remaining between them. In DNA form, the CDR3 reads TGTGCCACCAGCAGAGATTTTGGAGCAACTAATGAAAAACTGTTTTTT. This sequence encodes CATSRDFGATNEKLFF.

The chain couples TRBV7-2 to TRBJ2-7; 14 bases fit TRBD2. V lost 1 base and J lost 4; bases outside the gene matches: 0. From germline, CDR1 is SGHTA and CDR2 FQGNSA. This CDR3 comprises 15 residues. CDR3 nucleotide sequence: TGTGCCAGCAGCTTAGGACTAGCGGGGGGGTACGAGCAGTACTTC. The encoded protein is CASSLGLAGGYEQYF.

The chain links TRBV7-6 to TRBJ1-2; TRBD1 might be the D (5 bases). Germline V CDR1 and CDR2: SGHVS, FNYEAQ. The CDR3 has 14 amino acids. V lost 1 base and J 6 bases, leaving 12 bases between the germline ends. CDR3 in amino acids: CASSLGPDSDGYTF. The CDR3 bases are TGTGCCAGCAGCTTAGGGCCCGACAGTGATGGCTACACCTTC.

The sample holds one count of this clone. The chain joins TRBV28 to TRBJ1-4; no clear D. Trimming left V 3 bases short and J 0 bases short, with 5 bases between. This CDR3 has 14 amino acids. CDR1 MDHEN and CDR2 SYDVKM come from the germline V gene. CDR3 DNA: TGTGCCAGCAGTTTCGGGGCAACTAATGAAAAACTGTTTTTT. Encoded protein: CASSFGATNEKLFF. The full variable domain, its missing parts supplied by reference TRBV28 and TRBJ1-4, is DVKVTQSSRYLVKRTGEKVFLECVQDMDHENMFWYRQDPGLGLRLIYFSYDVKMKEKGDIPEGYSVSREKKERFSLILESASTNQTSMYLCASSFGATNEKLFFGSGTQLSVL.

This clone showed up just once. The genes are TRBV6-5 and TRBJ1-1; tentatively, D is TRBD1 (5 bases). V was shortened by 1 base and J by 3 bases, with 12 bases between the two germline ends. Looked up from germline, CDR1 is MNHEY and CDR2 is SVGAGI. The CDR3 extends over 15 amino acids. The CDR3 spells CASSYWGRGDTEAFF. CDR3 nucleotide sequence: TGTGCCAGCAGTTACTGGGGGAGAGGCGACACTGAAGCTTTCTTT.